A selection of T cell receptor beta chains follows, all from one sample in a study of T cell repertoires in cytomegalovirus infection. In TCRdb, the reads were re-called with MiXCR into one record per CDR3 protein. The data contain more than 350,000 distinct CDR3 sequences, around 32% of them singletons. The sequencing sample was made of PBMCs. The source is a human donor in good health (CMV status not recorded). Some clones in this sample may be carry-over from other donors' samples. Each CDR3 is given with its conserved first and last residue. The D gene is left open where the match is weak. The size entry is marked missing in some rows and otherwise reads once, few, many or a size class.

>TRBV7-2|many|TRBJ1-6|-
TGTGCCAGCAGCTTTTCAGAGTCACCCCTCCACTTT
CASSFSESPLHF
>TRBV28|-|TRBJ2-1|TRBD2
TGTGCCAGCAGTGACTCGTCCCCTGGGGCAGGGACTAACAATGAGCAGTTCTTC
CASSDSSPGAGTNNEQFF
>TRBV29-1|-|TRBJ2-7|TRBD1
TGCAGCGTTGCTTTGAGGGGACAGATGATTGAGCAGTACTTC
CSVALRGQMIEQYF
>TRBV19|few|TRBJ2-2|TRBD1
TGTGCCAGTAGTATCCTCCGGGACAGGGTTCCCGGGGAGCTGTTTTTT
CASSILRDRVPGELFF
>TRBV7-9|-|TRBJ2-7|TRBD1
TGTGCCAGCAGCTCGGGACAGAAGATCTACGAGCAGTACTTC
CASSSGQKIYEQYF
>TRBV11-2|few|TRBJ2-1|TRBD2
TGTGCCAGCAGCCGGACTAGCGGTCGGGGGGAGCAGTTCTTC
CASSRTSGRGEQFF
>TRBV7-6|few|TRBJ2-7|-
TGTGCCAGCAGCTTAGTTGACACTTCCTACGAGCAGTACTTC
CASSLVDTSYEQYF
>TRBV12-3/TRBV12-4|-|TRBJ1-5|-
TGTGCCAGCAGTTTAAGAGGTACGGGTCAGCCCCAGCATTTT
CASSLRGTGQPQHF
>TRBV27|many|TRBJ1-1|-
TGTGCCAGCAGTTTATCGCGGGACCCGAACACTGAAGCTTTCTTT
CASSLSRDPNTEAFF
>TRBV5-1|-|TRBJ2-5|-
TGCGCCAGCCGACCGGGACGCCAACAAGAGACCCAGTACTTC
CASRPGRQQETQYF
>TRBV2|few|TRBJ2-7|TRBD1
TGTGCCAGCAGTGAAGCGCCTTGGGACAGAAAAAAATACGAGCAGTACTTC
CASSEAPWDRKKYEQYF
>TRBV7-6|-|TRBJ2-7|-
TGTGCCAGCAGCTTAGTTTTGGCGGGGCAGGTCTCCGAGCAGTACTTC
CASSLVLAGQVSEQYF
>TRBV18|-|TRBJ1-1|-
TGTGCCAGCTCACCAAGGGGCAGGGGAGAAACTGAAGCTTTCTTT
CASSPRGRGETEAFF
>TRBV19|-|TRBJ2-1|-
TGTGCCAGTATCCCGAGCCAAGGGCCGGATGAGCAGTTCTTC
CASIPSQGPDEQFF
>TRBV29-1|many|TRBJ2-3|-
TGCAGCGTTGCTAGCGTTACTAGCACAGATACGCAGTATTTT
CSVASVTSTDTQYF
>TRBV6-2/TRBV6-3|-|TRBJ1-1|-
TGTGCCAGCAGTCCGTGGGAGGGGGCTGAAGCTTTCTTT
CASSPWEGAEAFF
>TRBV7-2|many|TRBJ2-3|-
TGTGCCAGCAGCTTCGGACAAAACACAGATACGCAGTATTTT
CASSFGQNTDTQYF
>TRBV6-5|few|TRBJ2-5|-
TGTGCCAGCAGCCCCCTTGGGGGCGGGGAGACCCAGTACTTC
CASSPLGGGETQYF
>TRBV4-1|many|TRBJ1-6|-
TGCGCCAGCAGCCAAACGGGAGACGGCTCCTATAATTCACCCCTCCACTTT
CASSQTGDGSYNSPLHF
>TRBV4-1|-|TRBJ1-6|-
TGCGCCAGCAGGGCCGCAGGGGCTGGTTCACCCCTCCACTTT
CASRAAGAGSPLHF
>TRBV4-2|-|TRBJ1-2|-
TGTGCCAGCAGCCATTTGGCGACAGCCGACTATGGCTACACCTTC
CASSHLATADYGYTF
>TRBV20-1|-|TRBJ2-7|-
TGCAGTGCTAGCTCGGACAGCTCCTACGAGCAGTACTTC
CSASSDSSYEQYF
>TRBV20-1|few|TRBJ2-2|TRBD2
TGCAGTGCTAGAGGCCCGCGACTAGCGGGGGTGAACACCGGGGAGCTGTTTTTT
CSARGPRLAGVNTGELFF
>TRBV24-1|once|TRBJ2-1|-
TGTGCCACCAGTGACAGGACTGGGGTGGGTAACAATGAGCAGTTCTTC
CATSDRTGVGNNEQFF
>TRBV14|few|TRBJ2-7|-
TGTGCCAGCAGCCAAGGATCGAAGGGATTAGCCTACGAGCAGTACTTC
CASSQGSKGLAYEQYF
>TRBV14|-|TRBJ2-1|-
TGTGCCAGCAGCCAGGGGGTTGAGCAGTTATTC
CASSQGVEQLF
>TRBV10-3|-|TRBJ1-6|-
TGTGCCATCAGTGAGTCGGTTGGGCAGAAGGGTTCACCCCTCCACTTT
CAISESVGQKGSPLHF
>TRBV29-1|few|TRBJ1-2|-
TGCAGCGTTGTGTTCCCAGTGCGGCGATCTTATGGCTACACCTTC
CSVVFPVRRSYGYTF
>TRBV6-5|-|TRBJ2-4|-
TGTGCAAGCAAACTTACAGGGAACAAAAACATTCAGTACTTC
CASKLTGNKNIQYF
>TRBV7-2|many|TRBJ1-1|TRBD1
TGTGCCAGCAGCTTAAAGCCAGGGGGGAACACTGAAGCTTTCTTT
CASSLKPGGNTEAFF
>TRBV4-1|many|TRBJ1-3|-
TGCGCCAGCAGCTCGGGGGATCACTCTGGAAACACCATATATTTT
CASSSGDHSGNTIYF
>TRBV19|few|TRBJ2-2|-
TGTGCCAGTAGTATAGGGGACCTGTACACCGGGGAGCTGTTTTTT
CASSIGDLYTGELFF
>TRBV6-5|-|TRBJ2-1|TRBD2
TGTGCCCGCAGTCTGATAGCGGGGGCTTACAATGAGCAGTTCTTC
CARSLIAGAYNEQFF
>TRBV7-2|many|TRBJ1-1|-
TGTGCCAGCAGCTTTAGTCGGGACCCCAACACTGAAGCTTTCTTT
CASSFSRDPNTEAFF
>TRBV5-6|few|TRBJ1-6|TRBD1
TGTGCCAGCAGCCCTGGACAGGATTTTTGGTCACCCCTCCACTTT
CASSPGQDFWSPLHF
>TRBV7-8|-|TRBJ2-3|-
TGTGCCAGCAGCTTTCTGGTGGGGGGCACAGATACGCAGTATTTT
CASSFLVGGTDTQYF
>TRBV18|-|TRBJ2-2|TRBD2
TGTGCCAGCTCACCCACTAGCGTTCCGAACACCGGGGAGCTGGTTTTT
CASSPTSVPNTGELVF
>TRBV20-1|-|TRBJ2-7|-
TGCAGTGCTAGTTCCCCCGGGAACGAGCAGTACTTC
CSASSPGNEQYF
>TRBV2|few|TRBJ2-3|-
TGTGCCAGCAGTTGGACACCGACAGATACGCAGTATTTT
CASSWTPTDTQYF
>TRBV18|-|TRBJ2-7|-
TGTGCCAGCTCTTCAGGGACTGGCGGAGCCTACGAGCAGTACTTC
CASSSGTGGAYEQYF
>TRBV10-2|many|TRBJ1-6|TRBD1
TGCGCCAGCAGTGAGTCGATCAGGGGGGGGAATTCACCCCTCCACTTT
CASSESIRGGNSPLHF
>TRBV10-2|few|TRBJ2-5|-
TGCGCCAGCAGTGACCCCATTATGGAGACCCAGTACTTC
CASSDPIMETQYF
>TRBV28|few|TRBJ2-5|TRBD2
TGTGCCAGCAGTTTCGGGGGGGTCAGGATGGAGACCCAGTACTTC
CASSFGGVRMETQYF
>TRBV30|-|TRBJ1-2|-
TGTGCCTGGAGTGTATCAGGCAGCTATGGCTACACCTTC
CAWSVSGSYGYTF
>TRBV6-5|-|TRBJ2-2|-
TGTGCCAGCAGTTCGGGCGGCAGGGGCGGGACCGGGGAGCTGTTTTTT
CASSSGGRGGTGELFF
>TRBV7-6|many|TRBJ1-4|TRBD1
TGTGCCAGCACCCCGCAGGGGGGCTCAACTAATGAAAAACTGTTTTTT
CASTPQGGSTNEKLFF
>TRBV7-9|-|TRBJ1-1|-
TGTGCCAGCAGCTTAGCGGTTACTGAAGCTTTCTTT
CASSLAVTEAFF
>TRBV6-2/TRBV6-3|-|TRBJ2-1|-
TGTGCCAGCAGTTACGACCCCGGGGTGCACTACAATGAGCAGTTCTTC
CASSYDPGVHYNEQFF
>TRBV24-1|few|TRBJ1-2|-
TGTGCCACCAGTACCCCTGATGGGCAGGCATATGGCTACACCTTC
CATSTPDGQAYGYTF
>TRBV4-2|-|TRBJ2-7|-
TGTGCCAGCAGCCAACTAGCAGATCCTCGGTACGAGCAGTACTTC
CASSQLADPRYEQYF
>TRBV7-2|many|TRBJ2-5|-
TGTGCCAGCAGCTTAGGGGGCAGAGGGGCAGAGACCCAGTACTTC
CASSLGGRGAETQYF
>TRBV27|few|TRBJ2-7|TRBD2
TGTGCCAGCAGTTTACGCGGGAGACCCTACGAGCAGTACTTC
CASSLRGRPYEQYF
>TRBV7-3|-|TRBJ2-1|TRBD2
TGTGCCAGCAGCTTAAACCTCAGACTAGCGGGGGGGCGAAATGAGCAGTTCTTC
CASSLNLRLAGGRNEQFF
>TRBV20-1|-|TRBJ2-3|-
TGCAGTGCTCGGGGACGGGGGGCATTCGGTACAGATACGCAGTATTTT
CSARGRGAFGTDTQYF
>TRBV27|-|TRBJ2-5|TRBD2
TGTGCCAGCAGTTCTCCGGGACTAGCGGGGGGGAAAAAAGAGCCCCAGTACTTC
CASSSPGLAGGKKEPQYF
>TRBV15|few|TRBJ2-1|TRBD2
TGTGCCACCAGCAGAGTTCCTAGCGGGGTTGTGAACAATGAGCAGTTCTTC
CATSRVPSGVVNNEQFF
>TRBV6-2/TRBV6-3|few|TRBJ2-5|TRBD2
TGTGCCAGCAGGGTTAGCGGGGGGATGAGGGAGACCCAGTACTTC
CASRVSGGMRETQYF